The rows below give T cell receptor beta chains drawn from one sample of a study of cytomegalovirus exposure and HLA in healthy donors. The protocol was immunoSEQ multiplex PCR, while the TCRdb copy is restricted to in-frame clones and leaves out a portion. The listing records just over 200,000 clones. Source material: PBMCs. The source is a girl aged 2-10 years in good health and CMV-seropositive. Both conserved end residues are part of each CDR3. A D gene is named only where the DNA matches it firmly.

V,J,length,D,CDR3,DNA
TRBV15,TRBJ2-3,14,TRBD2,CATSIGLEIRTQYF,TGTGCCACCAGCATCGGACTAGAAATTAGAACGCAGTATTTT
TRBV6-4,TRBJ2-5,12,TRBD1,CANRTGRETQYF,TGTGCCAACCGGACAGGGCGGGAGACCCAGTACTTC
TRBV30,TRBJ2-7,15,-,CAWSVRGEVLYEQYF,TGTGCCTGGAGTGTACGGGGAGAGGTACTCTACGAGCAGTACTTC
TRBV7-2,TRBJ1-2,15,-,CASSIRQEANYGYTF,TGTGCCAGCAGCATTCGACAGGAAGCAAACTATGGCTACACCTTC
TRBV27,TRBJ1-5,14,-,CASSLNPSSQPQHF,TGTGCCAGCAGTTTAAACCCCTCGAGCCAGCCCCAGCATTTT
TRBV15,TRBJ2-7,14,TRBD1,CATSRPGQGYEQYF,TGTGCCACCAGCAGACCGGGACAGGGATACGAGCAGTACTTC
TRBV5-6,TRBJ2-1,16,TRBD2,CASSLALAGFYNEQFF,TGTGCCAGCAGCTTGGCACTAGCGGGATTCTACAATGAGCAGTTCTTC
TRBV28,TRBJ2-5,15,-,CASSFHGAQGETQYF,TGTGCCAGCAGTTTTCATGGGGCTCAAGGTGAGACCCAGTACTTC
TRBV15,TRBJ2-7,14,-,CATSDRVTSYEQYF,TGTGCCACCAGCGACCGGGTCACCTCCTACGAGCAGTACTTC
TRBV12-5,TRBJ1-2,15,TRBD1,CASGLGTGLTYGYTF,TGTGCTAGTGGTTTGGGGACAGGGCTCACCTATGGCTACACCTTC
TRBV9,TRBJ2-2,18,TRBD2,CASSVGASGSLNTGELFF,TGTGCCAGCAGCGTAGGGGCTAGCGGGAGTTTAAACACCGGGGAGCTGTTTTTT
TRBV28,TRBJ2-7,14,-,CASSSPPSYDEQYF,TGTGCCAGCAGTTCCCCCCCTAGTTATGACGAGCAGTACTTC
TRBV7-9,TRBJ2-3,17,TRBD2,CASSPLRGQREADTQYF,TGTGCCAGCAGCCCACTGCGAGGCCAACGGGAGGCAGATACGCAGTATTTT
TRBV5-6,TRBJ2-3,13,-,CASGLGSTDTQYF,TGTGCCAGCGGACTTGGTTCGACAGATACGCAGTATTTT
TRBV19,TRBJ2-2,16,TRBD2,CASSPGGARYTGELFF,TGTGCCAGTAGTCCCGGGGGGGCGCGTTACACCGGGGAGCTGTTTTTT
TRBV27,TRBJ1-4,16,TRBD1,CASSPYPRDRGEKLFF,TGTGCCAGCAGTCCGTACCCCCGGGACAGGGGGGAAAAACTGTTTTTT
TRBV5-6,TRBJ2-5,15,-,CASRPKGRGTETQYF,TGTGCCAGCAGGCCCAAGGGTCGGGGAACAGAGACCCAGTACTTC
TRBV18,TRBJ1-1,13,TRBD1,CASGGQENTEAFF,TGTGCAAGTGGGGGACAGGAGAACACTGAAGCTTTCTTT
TRBV19,TRBJ1-5,15,TRBD1,CASSIASTGTQPQHF,TGTGCCAGTAGTATAGCCTCGACAGGGACCCAGCCCCAGCATTTT
TRBV11-2,TRBJ1-4,13,-,CASSSSNYEKLFF,TGTGCCAGCAGCTCGAGCAACTATGAAAAACTGTTTTTT
TRBV6-1,TRBJ2-5,13,-,CASSLRQLQTQYF,TGTGCCAGCAGTCTTAGACAGTTGCAGACCCAGTACTTC
TRBV28,TRBJ2-1,19,TRBD2,CASTPLSGRVHASYNEQFF,TGTGCCAGCACCCCCCTCAGCGGGAGGGTCCACGCGTCCTACAATGAGCAGTTCTTC
TRBV27,TRBJ1-1,17,-,CASSSNGGSRMDTEAFF,TGTGCCAGCAGCTCAAACGGGGGGTCAAGAATGGACACTGAAGCTTTCTTT
TRBV10-1,TRBJ2-5,16,TRBD1,CASSLGQGLSSETQYF,TGCGCCAGCAGTTTAGGACAGGGGTTATCCTCCGAGACCCAGTACTTC
TRBV11-2,TRBJ1-1,15,-,CASSWPGFMNTEAFF,TGTGCCAGCAGCTGGCCAGGGTTCATGAACACTGAAGCTTTCTTT
TRBV9,TRBJ2-2,16,TRBD1,CASSARTGGNTGELFF,TGTGCCAGCAGCGCTCGGACAGGGGGAAACACCGGGGAGCTGTTTTTT
TRBV6-5,TRBJ2-7,15,TRBD2,CASSPKLGLVYEQYF,TGTGCCAGCAGCCCAAAACTGGGACTAGTTTACGAGCAGTACTTC
TRBV28,TRBJ1-4,14,TRBD1,CATLSGTGREKLFF,TGTGCCACCCTATCCGGGACAGGCCGTGAAAAACTGTTTTTT
TRBV5-5,TRBJ1-1,16,TRBD1,CASSLGEGQGTAEAFF,TGTGCCAGCAGCTTGGGTGAGGGACAGGGGACCGCTGAAGCTTTCTTT
TRBV2,TRBJ1-1,14,TRBD1,CASSVGQGETEAFF,TGTGCCAGCAGTGTTGGTCAGGGGGAGACTGAAGCTTTCTTT
TRBV5-4,TRBJ1-2,13,TRBD1,CASRQGQFDGYTF,TGTGCCAGCAGACAGGGACAGTTCGATGGCTACACCTTC
TRBV9,TRBJ2-7,14,-,CASSVEQRSVQQYF,TGTGCCAGCAGCGTAGAACAGCGGAGTGTGCAGCAGTACTTC
TRBV28,TRBJ1-5,16,TRBD1,CASSGRQGFFHQPQHF,TGTGCCAGCAGTGGGCGACAGGGGTTCTTCCATCAGCCCCAGCATTTT
TRBV5-4,TRBJ2-5,12,-,CASSFGGETQYF,TGTGCCAGCAGCTTCGGCGGAGAGACCCAGTACTTC